This TCR beta chain stems from a study of blood T cell repertoires in COVID-19. About the study: Some COVID-19 samples were acute and others convalescent; all came from the United States, Italy and Spain. T cells, B-cell-depleted T cells, or PBMCs provided the cDNA or gDNA that served as material.

Germline loops: CDR1 SGHRS, CDR2 YFSETQ. CDR3 length: 13 residues. V was trimmed by 4 bases and J by 3 bases, leaving 10 bases between them. Original handling: Reference gene primer amplification gave nucleated cell count estimates. Profiled with immunoSEQ multiplex PCR; TCRdb holds only in-frame clones, not every one. The V and J calls and the clone size are those of that table, but D and trimming were determined from the DNA. Of 45,000 to 65,000 clones detected, about four fifths appear once; the ten largest clones hold around 6.6%. The sequence was obtained from an older man with active COVID-19. J is TRBJ1-2 and V is TRBV5-1; D remains ambiguous. The sample was peripheral blood. CDR3 protein: CASSVSQDYGYTF. In DNA form, the CDR3 reads TGCGCCAGCAGCGTATCCCAGGACTATGGCTACACCTTC.